Following are 19 T cell receptor beta chains from one sample sequenced in a study of T cell responses to AZD1222 COVID-19 vaccine. TCRdb keeps only in-frame clones here, not all; method: immunoSEQ multiplex PCR. The sample shows roughly 120,000 clones, approximately 86% of them seen only once. The starting material was peripheral blood, obtained 28 days after the second AZD1222 dose. These receptors were collected from an adult who received the AZD1222 COVID-19 vaccine.

This sequence joins TRBV27 and TRBJ1-5, with 8 bases matching TRBD1. J gave up 3 bases and V 8 bases, and 12 bases lay outside the gene matches. The CDR3 consists of 16 residues. The germline gives CDR1 MNHEY, CDR2 SMNVEV (reference sequence). The DNA for the CDR3 is TGTGCCAGCGGGCGTAGGACAGGGTTGGTCAATCAGCCCCAGCATTTT. Translation gives CASGRRTGLVNQPQHF.

CDR3 sequence reads: CASSFRPAATGKNTEAFF. DNA for the CDR3: TGCGCCAGCAGCTTTCGCCCCGCTGCGACAGGAAAGAACACTGAAGCTTTCTTT. The rearrangement links TRBV5-1 to TRBJ1-1; TRBD1 is a possible D gene (6 bases). Germline V gene data show CDR1 as SGHRS and CDR2 as YFSETQ. V lost 2 bases to trimming and J lost 1 base, with 21 bases between them. This CDR3 contains 18 residues. The variable domain in full, with the rest retrieved from reference TRBV5-1 and TRBJ1-1, is KAGVTQTPRYLIKTRGQQVTLSCSPISGHRSVSWYQQTPGQGLQFLFEYFSETQRNKGNFPGRFSGRQFSNSRSEMNVSTLELGDSALYLCASSFRPAATGKNTEAFFGQGTRLTVV.

This chain joins TRBV6-4 and TRBJ2-2; the D gene is possibly TRBD1 (5 bases). The CDR3 has 15 amino acids. The germline gives CDR1 MRHNA, CDR2 SNTAGT. V was cut by 4 bases and J by 1 base, with 10 bases left in between. For the CDR3, the DNA is TGTGCCAGCAGTGCCGAAACAGGGAACACCGGGGAGCTGTTTTTT. Amino acid sequence: CASSAETGNTGELFF.

The chain is built from TRBV19 and TRBJ1-2, with 10 bases lining up with TRBD1. Germline V gene data show CDR1 as LNHDA and CDR2 as SQIVND (reference sequence). The CDR3 runs 14 residues. The ends lost 3 bases at V and 8 bases at J; junction bases unmatched: 6. The CDR3 loop is CASSMGQGMGGYTF. DNA for the CDR3: TGTGCCAGTAGTATGGGACAGGGGATGGGCGGCTACACCTTC. Full variable domain (remainder filled in from reference TRBV19 and TRBJ1-2): DGGITQSPKYLFRKEGQNVTLSCEQNLNHDAMYWYRQDPGQGLRLIYYSQIVNDFQKGDIAEGYSVSREKKESFPLTVTSAQKNPTAFYLCASSMGQGMGGYTFGSGTRLTVV.

The CDR3 protein is CASRGGFREVNEQFF. CDR3 DNA: TGTGCCAGCAGAGGAGGTTTCCGGGAGGTGAATGAGCAGTTCTTC. The chain uses TRBV5-5 and TRBJ2-1, with TRBD2 matching over 7 bases. V shed 5 bases, J shed 7 bases, and the junction held 12 bases outside the gene matches. CDR1 is SGHKS, CDR2 YYEKEE, per germline (reference sequence). The CDR3 has 15 residues.

This chain connects TRBV5-4 to TRBJ1-6; 9 positions agree with TRBD1. This CDR3 region has 15 residues. Germline-derived CDR1 and CDR2 are SGHNT and YYREEE (reference sequence). The V and J ends lost 1 base and 9 bases, in that order; junction bases with no gene match: 5. CDR3 sequence: CASSLTGGFGSPLHF. In DNA form, the CDR3 reads TGTGCCAGCAGCTTGACAGGGGGCTTTGGTTCACCCCTCCACTTT.

The chain is built from TRBV10-1 and TRBJ2-7; tentatively, D is TRBD2 (5 bases). The CDR3 is 14 residues long. The ends were cut back, 3 bases at V and 3 bases at J, with 12 bases in the middle. Germline V gene data show CDR1 as WNHNN and CDR2 as SYGVQD (reference sequence). DNA for the CDR3: TGCGCCAGCAGTGACGCCTCACGGGACTACGAGCAGTACTTC. It codes for CASSDASRDYEQYF.

This clone appeared once. V and J are TRBV9 and TRBJ2-1; 8 bases are a match to TRBD1. The CDR3 spans 16 residues. Unmatched junction bases numbered 6, after V lost 4 bases and J lost 0 bases. The germline CDR1 and CDR2 sequences are SGDLS and YYNGEE. CDR3 DNA sequence: TGTGCCAGCAGCCCTGGACAGGGACGCTCCTACAATGAGCAGTTCTTC. It is translated as CASSPGQGRSYNEQFF.

The table lists this clone with a count of one. The V and J genes are TRBV5-1 and TRBJ1-4, with a weak D call TRBD1 (5 bases). V was pared by 0 bases and J by 5 bases, with 20 bases between. CDR1 and CDR2 from the germline V gene are SGHRS and YFSETQ. The CDR3 loop spans 18 amino acids. CDR3: CASSLGSSGDYGNEKLFF. The CDR3 DNA follows: TGCGCCAGCAGCTTGGGTTCCTCGGGGGATTACGGGAATGAAAAACTGTTTTTT.

This clone has a count of ten or more. The chain links TRBV7-9 to TRBJ2-7, with D unresolved. Trimming took off 6 bases at V and 4 bases at J, with 10 bases between the two ends. This CDR3 has 12 residues. Germline CDR1 reads SEHNR; CDR2 reads FQNEAQ (reference sequence). The CDR3 DNA follows: TGTGCCAGCAGTTATCAGGCTTACGAGCAGTACTTC. It codes for CASSYQAYEQYF. The variable domain in full, completed from reference TRBV7-9 and TRBJ2-7, reads DTGVSQNPRHKITKRGQNVTFRCDPISEHNRLYWYRQTLGQGPEFLTYFQNEAQLEKSRLLSDRFSAERPKGSFSTLEIQRTEQGDSAMYLCASSYQAYEQYFGPGTRLTVT.

This chain uses TRBV15 with TRBJ2-5, with TRBD2 matching over 7 bases. Trimming cost V 5 bases and J 1 base; bases outside gene matches: 1. The V gene's germline CDR1 is LNHNV and CDR2 YYDKDF (reference sequence). CDR3 size: 13 residues. CDR3 DNA sequence: TGTGCCACCAGCGGGGGGGGCCAAGAGACCCAGTACTTC. This codes for CATSGGGQETQYF.

In its sample, this clone was seen once. The V gene is TRBV2, the J gene TRBJ1-5, with 8 nucleotides matching TRBD1. Germline CDR1 SNHLY, CDR2 FYNNEI. This CDR3 is built from 17 residues. V shed 6 bases and J 0 bases; nucleotides not matched to a gene: 10. CDR3 amino acids: CASRAGQGLNSNQPQHF. CDR3 nucleotides: TGTGCCAGCAGGGCCGGACAGGGACTCAATAGCAATCAGCCCCAGCATTTT.

About this clone itself: At one boundary the junction diverges from the germline segment, which might be a read error. The chain has TRBV9 and TRBJ2-1; 9 bases line up with TRBD2. The germline V gene has CDR1 SGDLS and CDR2 YYNGEE. The CDR3 contains 13 residues. The CDR3 nucleotides are TGTGCCAGCAGCGGGAGCGAGGGACTAGCAACTCTCTTC. It translates to CASSGSEGLATLF.

The J gene is TRBJ2-7, the V gene TRBV14; D possibly corresponds to TRBD1 (6 bases). The CDR3 has 16 residues. Trimming shortened V by 0 bases and J by 4 bases, and 16 bases separated the two germline ends. CDR1 and CDR2 (germline): SGHDN, FVKESK. The DNA for the CDR3 is TGTGCCAGCAGCCAAGACCGAATCAGGGGCCGGTACGAGCAGTACTTC. Protein product: CASSQDRIRGRYEQYF.

The rearrangement joins TRBV3-1 (or the pseudogene TRBV3-2) to TRBJ2-2; TRBD1 aligns across 9 bases. Germline CDR1 and CDR2: LGHDT and YNNKEL (reference sequence). Trimming cost V 0 bases and J 2 bases; bases outside gene matches: 7. CDR3 length: 18 amino acids. CDR3 amino acids: CASSQDWGTGTNTGELFF. CDR3 nucleotide sequence: TGTGCCAGCAGCCAAGACTGGGGGACAGGGACCAACACCGGGGAGCTGTTTTTT.

V and J are TRBV28 and TRBJ2-7, with D perhaps matching TRBD2 (6 bases). Germline V lookup: CDR1 MDHEN, CDR2 SYDVKM. The CDR3 spans 17 residues. V lost 1 base and J 6 bases, leaving 22 bases between the germline ends. The CDR3 loop is CASSLSLQRGTLSEQYF. The CDR3 region has the DNA TGTGCCAGCAGTTTATCCCTCCAACGGGGGACTCTCTCCGAGCAGTACTTC. Drawing the rest from reference TRBV28 and TRBJ2-7, the complete variable domain is DVKVTQSSRYLVKRTGEKVFLECVQDMDHENMFWYRQDPGLGLRLIYFSYDVKMKEKGDIPEGYSVSREKKERFSLILESASTNQTSMYLCASSLSLQRGTLSEQYFGPGTRLTVT.

The chain couples TRBV9 to TRBJ2-3, with 11 bases identical to TRBD2. Germline-derived CDR1 and CDR2 are SGDLS and YYNGEE. The CDR3 is 15 residues long. Trimming cost V 2 bases and J 1 base; bases outside gene matches: 0. CDR3 loop: CASSVSGGGTDTQYF. CDR3 nucleotide sequence: TGTGCCAGCAGCGTTAGCGGGGGGGGCACAGATACGCAGTATTTT.

V gene TRBV9 combines with J gene TRBJ1-2; no reliable D call. CDR1 and CDR2 from the germline V gene are SGDLS and YYNGEE. The CDR3 runs to 14 residues. The germline V and J ends were trimmed by 0 bases and 8 bases, with 14 bases remaining between them. CDR3 sequence: CASSVVESREGYTF. The DNA of the CDR3 is TGTGCCAGCAGCGTAGTCGAGTCTAGGGAAGGCTACACCTTC. The complete variable domain, with remaining parts taken from reference TRBV9 and TRBJ1-2, reads DSGVTQTPKHLITATGQRVTLRCSPRSGDLSVYWYQQSLDQGLQFLIQYYNGEERAKGNILERFSAQQFPDLHSELNLSSLELGDSALYFCASSVVESREGYTFGSGTRLTVV.

The V call is TRBV27, the J call TRBJ1-4; possible D gene TRBD1, 6 bases. Per the germline V gene, CDR1 is MNHEY and CDR2 is SMNVEV (reference sequence). The CDR3 is made up of 17 amino acids. Trimming shortened V by 0 bases and J by 0 bases, and 11 bases separated the two germline ends. The CDR3 here is CASSLSMGAATNEKLFF. CDR3 bases: TGTGCCAGCAGTTTATCTATGGGGGCGGCAACTAATGAAAAACTGTTTTTT.